A selection of T cell receptor beta chains follows, all from one sample in a study of T cell responses to AZD1222 COVID-19 vaccine. Profiling relied on immunoSEQ multiplex PCR, and the TCRdb table lists in-frame clones only, not all of them. The table shows 87,000 or so clones, with roughly nine tenths occurring only once. The sequencing here drew on peripheral blood, taken on day 0 of AZD1222 vaccination. The receptors originated from an adult in good health. CDR3s include the opening cysteine and the closing phenylalanine or tryptophan. Each record gives: clone size, J gene, CDR3 length, V gene, D gene, CDR3 DNA, CDR3 protein. A D gene is named only where the DNA matches it firmly. Clone size, where shown, is once, few, many, or a class for clones that have expanded.

-,TRBJ1-3,11,TRBV6-5,-,TGTGCCAGCAGGCAAGGAAACACCATATATTTT,CASRQGNTIYF
-,TRBJ2-1,17,TRBV9,-,TGTGCCAGCAGCGCACGGACTATACAGAGCTCCTACAATGAGCAGTTCTTC,CASSARTIQSSYNEQFF
-,TRBJ1-1,14,TRBV7-9,-,TGTGCCAGCAGCTTAATCGATGCGGACACTGAAGCTTTCTTT,CASSLIDADTEAFF
-,TRBJ2-2,14,TRBV5-5,-,TGTGCCAGCAGCTTTATAGGCGTCCCCGGGGAGCTGTTTTTT,CASSFIGVPGELFF
-,TRBJ2-2,16,TRBV7-9,-,TGTGCCAGCAGCCCCCCACAGGGACGGGACACCGGGGAGCTGTTTTTT,CASSPPQGRDTGELFF
-,TRBJ2-1,16,TRBV15,TRBD2,TGTGCCACCAGCGGACGGGGGGGCTTGTCCTACAATGAGCAGTTCTTC,CATSGRGGLSYNEQFF
-,TRBJ1-1,11,TRBV20-1,-,TGCAGTGCCGGGAAGGGGACACTAGCTTTCTTT,CSAGKGTLAFF
-,TRBJ1-2,16,TRBV15,-,TGTGCCACCAGCAGAGACAGGGTTCCTGGGGACTATGGCTACACCTTC,CATSRDRVPGDYGYTF
-,TRBJ1-5,16,TRBV4-1,-,TGCGCCAGCAGCCAAGATGGGTCCCCAGTGGGTCAGCCCCAGCATTTT,CASSQDGSPVGQPQHF
-,TRBJ2-5,14,TRBV4-1,TRBD1,TGCGCCAGCAGCCTTCAGGGGGTGGAAGAGACCCAGTACTTC,CASSLQGVEETQYF
-,TRBJ2-5,13,TRBV2,-,TGTGCCAGCAGTGTACGGCACCAAGAGACCCAGTACTTC,CASSVRHQETQYF
-,TRBJ2-7,15,TRBV18,TRBD1,TGTGCCAGCTCACCCGTGACAGGGCTCCCCTACGAGCAGTACTTC,CASSPVTGLPYEQYF
-,TRBJ2-1,13,TRBV27,-,TGTGCCAGCAGTTTATCAGCGGACAATGAGCAGTTCTTC,CASSLSADNEQFF
-,TRBJ2-3,16,TRBV5-1,-,TGCGCCAGCAGCTTAGGCACGGGGGCCGTCACAGATACGCAGTATTTT,CASSLGTGAVTDTQYF
-,TRBJ1-1,15,TRBV4-1,-,TGCGCCAGCAGCCAACCAAGGTCCGGGCGCCTTGAAGCTTTCTTT,CASSQPRSGRLEAFF
-,TRBJ1-5,13,TRBV5-6,-,TGTGCCAGCAGCTTGCGACCTGGACAGCCCCAGCATTTT,CASSLRPGQPQHF
-,TRBJ2-1,14,TRBV9,-,TGTGCCAGCAGCCCGAGCGTAGCCTACAATGAGCAGTTCTTC,CASSPSVAYNEQFF
-,TRBJ1-1,14,TRBV12-5,TRBD1,TGTGCTAGTGCGGCCGGGACAGGGTCGACCCGAGCTTTCTTT,CASAAGTGSTRAFF
-,TRBJ2-1,15,TRBV5-1,TRBD2,TGCGCCAGCAGCGAAACACTAGCGGACCTCAATGAGCAGTTCTTC,CASSETLADLNEQFF
once,TRBJ2-5,17,TRBV3-1/TRBV3-2,TRBD2,TGTGCCAGCAGCCAAGTAGCGGGGGGACCCCTGGAAGAGACCCAGTACTTC,CASSQVAGGPLEETQYF
-,TRBJ2-1,16,TRBV5-4,TRBD2,TGTGCCAGCAGCTTGGAAAGCGGGGGGGCTTACGGGCAGCAGTTCTTC,CASSLESGGAYGQQFF
-,TRBJ1-5,16,TRBV15,TRBD1,TGTGCCACCAGCAGCCAGTGGGGACAGCTAAACCAGCCCCAGCATTTT,CATSSQWGQLNQPQHF
-,TRBJ1-4,14,TRBV15,-,TGTGCCACCAAACGGGACGGCGGACATGAAAAACTGTTTTTT,CATKRDGGHEKLFF
-,TRBJ1-6,15,TRBV5-1,-,TGCGCCAGCAGCTTGAGAGGCTCCTATAATTCACCCCTCCACTTT,CASSLRGSYNSPLHF
medium-sized,TRBJ1-2,14,TRBV7-9,-,TGTGCCAGCAGCTTAGAAGGCAGGCAATATGGCTACACCTTC,CASSLEGRQYGYTF
-,TRBJ1-2,16,TRBV2,TRBD1,TGTGCCAGCAAGGAATTCAGGACAGGGGGATCGGATGGCTACACCTTC,CASKEFRTGGSDGYTF
-,TRBJ1-2,11,TRBV2,-,TGTGCCAGCAAGGTGGACTATGGCTACACCTTC,CASKVDYGYTF
once,TRBJ1-2,12,TRBV5-8,-,TGTGCCAGCATCTACCCTCCCTATGGCTACACCTTC,CASIYPPYGYTF
-,TRBJ1-1,14,TRBV11-2,-,TGTGCCAGCAGTTATGGCGGGCGGGGCACTGAAGCTTTCTTT,CASSYGGRGTEAFF
-,TRBJ1-1,10,TRBV12-3/TRBV12-4,-,TGTGCCAGCAGTCGGACTGAAGCTTTCTTT,CASSRTEAFF
once,TRBJ1-4,15,TRBV7-6,-,TGTGCCAGCAGCTTAGTCACAGCCACTAATGAAAAACTGTTTTTT,CASSLVTATNEKLFF
-,TRBJ2-1,13,TRBV9,-,TGTGCCAGCAGCCGCGGAAGTTGGAATGAGCAGTTCTTC,CASSRGSWNEQFF